The present entry profiles one TCR beta chain with its context. Its antigen is still unknown. General study results and limits: Whole repertoires were not studied in the larger cohort, only one V-J beta rearrangement. Tumor memory CD4+ T cell TCR gene usage clustered with blood and lymph node memory CD4+ cells and lymph node naive CD4+ cells.

Per germline, CDR1 MNHNS and CDR2 SASEGT. The CDR3 is made up of 16 amino acids. Between the trimmed V and J ends, which lost 5 bases and 4 bases, there was a span of 18 bases. MiXCR was run by TCRdb on the 5' RACE reads, yielding one entry per CDR3 protein. There are about 10,000 distinct CDR3 sequences in the sample; around a quarter occur only once, and approximately 3.2% lies in the top ten. Tregs were sorted as CD4+CD25+CD127-/low cells. This receptor was obtained from a female donor with breast cancer. This chain links TRBV6-1 with TRBJ2-1; D remains ambiguous. Sequenced sample: Tregs sorted from a lymph node. CDR3: CASSSQFGLAYNEQFF. The CDR3 DNA reads TGTGCCAGCAGTTCCCAGTTCGGGCTGGCGTACAATGAGCAGTTCTTC.